The TCR beta chain under discussion was sequenced for a study of cytomegalovirus exposure and HLA in healthy donors. Broader study findings: One later analysis, an examination of the 90 to 150 validation repertoires, found that first-cohort TCR clusters tended to co-occur in them. Cytomegalovirus status was reportedly diagnosed by the classifier with high specificity and sensitivity. There were 150 to 200 TCR beta chains listed as cytomegalovirus-associated.

Clones were sequenced by immunoSEQ multiplex PCR, and TCRdb holds only the in-frame ones, with some missing. The data contain about 190,000 clones, roughly 83% of them singletons. A word on this clone: Antigen: not known.

CDR1 is MNHEY and CDR2 is SMNVEV in the germline V gene (reference sequence). The CDR3 consists of 12 residues. V was shortened by 7 bases and J by 8 bases, with 13 bases between the two germline ends. The validation cohort, a group of over a hundred subjects, included the donors and was separate from the approximately 680-subject first cohort. The clonotype was recovered from a woman between 18 and 29 years old in good health and CMV-seronegative. Material for sequencing was PBMCs. The J gene is TRBJ2-3, the V gene TRBV27; D is undetermined. CDR3 sequence (DNA): TGTGCCAGCATCAACGAGTGGAGTACGCAGTATTTT. Amino acids: CASINEWSTQYF.